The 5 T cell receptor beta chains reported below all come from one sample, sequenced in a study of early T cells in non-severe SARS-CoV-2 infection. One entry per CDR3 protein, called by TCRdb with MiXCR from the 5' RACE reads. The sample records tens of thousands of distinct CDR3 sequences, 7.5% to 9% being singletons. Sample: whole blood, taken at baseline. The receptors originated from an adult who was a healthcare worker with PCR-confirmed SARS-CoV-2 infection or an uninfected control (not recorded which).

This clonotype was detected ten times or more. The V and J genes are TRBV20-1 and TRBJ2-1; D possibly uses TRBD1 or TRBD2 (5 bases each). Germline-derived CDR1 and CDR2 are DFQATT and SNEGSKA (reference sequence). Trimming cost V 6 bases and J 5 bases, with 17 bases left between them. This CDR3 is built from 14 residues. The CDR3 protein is CSASSGTNNNEQFF. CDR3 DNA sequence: TGCAGTGCAAGCTCCGGGACGAATAACAATGAGCAGTTCTTC.

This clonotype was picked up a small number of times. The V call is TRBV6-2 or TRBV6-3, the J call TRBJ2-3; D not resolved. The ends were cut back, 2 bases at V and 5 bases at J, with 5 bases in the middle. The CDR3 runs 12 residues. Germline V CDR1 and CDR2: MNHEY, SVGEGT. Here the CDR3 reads CASSYRRDTQYF. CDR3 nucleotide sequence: TGTGCCAGCAGTTACCGGAGAGATACGCAGTATTTT.

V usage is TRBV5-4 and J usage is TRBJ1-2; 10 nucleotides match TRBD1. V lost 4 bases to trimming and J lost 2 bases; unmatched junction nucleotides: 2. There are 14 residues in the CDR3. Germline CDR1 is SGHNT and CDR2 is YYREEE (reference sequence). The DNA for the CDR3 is TGTGCCAGCAGCCCGGACAGGGGGAACTATGGCTACACCTTC. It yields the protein CASSPDRGNYGYTF.

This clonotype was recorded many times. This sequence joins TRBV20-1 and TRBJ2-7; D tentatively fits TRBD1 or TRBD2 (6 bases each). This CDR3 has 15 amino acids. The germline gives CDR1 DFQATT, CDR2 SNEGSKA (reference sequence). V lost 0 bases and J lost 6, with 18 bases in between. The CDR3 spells CSARDAGGGTVEQYF. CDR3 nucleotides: TGCAGTGCTAGAGATGCCGGGGGCGGGACGGTCGAGCAGTACTTC.

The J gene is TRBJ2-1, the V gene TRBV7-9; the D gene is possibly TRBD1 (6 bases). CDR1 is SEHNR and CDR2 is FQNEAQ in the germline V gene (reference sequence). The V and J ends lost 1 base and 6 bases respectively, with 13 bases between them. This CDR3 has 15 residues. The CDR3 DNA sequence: TGTGCCAGCAGCTTAGGGCAGGGGATGGGCAATGAGCAGTTCTTC. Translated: CASSLGQGMGNEQFF.